The 19 T cell receptor beta chains below come from one sample, sequenced in a study of ipilimumab plus nivolumab after autologous stem cell transplantation. TCRdb keeps only in-frame clones here, not all; method: immunoSEQ multiplex PCR. Among some 17,000 clones listed, roughly 70% were seen once. The sequenced sample was PBMCs, obtained in a trial of ipilimumab plus nivolumab as post-transplant consolidation. The receptors shown here come from a male donor with diffuse large B-cell lymphoma.

This clone was seen once. The J gene is TRBJ2-7, the V gene TRBV10-2; 8 bases are shared with TRBD1. Germline values: CDR1 WSHSY, CDR2 SAAADI. Losses at the gene ends were 4 bases for V and 3 bases for J; bases not matched to a gene: 2. The CDR3 sequence is 13 residues long. CDR3 bases: TGCGCCAGCAGTGGCAGGGGGCGCTACGAGCAGTACTTC. Residues: CASSGRGRYEQYF.

The chain links TRBV6-5 to TRBJ1-5, with TRBD1 as a possible D gene (6 bases). Trimming pared 8 bases from V and 3 bases from J, leaving 17 bases between. CDR1 is MNHEY and CDR2 is SVGAGI in the germline V gene. The CDR3 has 15 amino acids. The CDR3 sequence: CASRLGQGNNQPQHF. The DNA of the CDR3 is TGTGCCAGCCGTCTGGGACAAGGTAACAATCAGCCCCAGCATTTT.

A few counts support this clone. The chain joins TRBV7-9 to TRBJ1-2; no clear D. The germline gives CDR1 SEHNR, CDR2 FQNEAQ (reference sequence). The V and J ends lost 5 bases and 8 bases respectively, with 15 bases between them. This CDR3 has 13 residues. CDR3 in amino acids: CASSRDLHSGYTF. DNA of the CDR3: TGTGCCAGCAGCCGCGACCTTCATTCCGGCTACACCTTC.

The V call is TRBV11-2, the J call TRBJ2-1, with no clear D. Trimming stripped 1 base from V and 1 base from J, with 2 bases between. This CDR3 region has 13 residues. Germline CDR1 SGHAT, CDR2 FQNNGV. This CDR3 is CASSLVSYNEQFF. The CDR3 nucleotides read TGTGCCAGCAGCTTAGTTTCCTACAATGAGCAGTTCTTC. Based on the CDR3 plus reference TRBV11-2 and TRBJ2-1, the full variable domain is EAGVAQSPRYKIIEKRQSVAFWCNPISGHATLYWYQQILGQGPKLLIQFQNNGVVDDSQLPKDRFSAERLKGVDSTLKIQPAKLEDSAVYLCASSLVSYNEQFFGPGTRLTVL.

This clone is a singleton in its sample. The chain recombines TRBV11-3 with TRBJ2-5; D is perhaps TRBD2 (7 bases). Germline CDR1 is SGHNT and CDR2 is YENEEA. V was cut by 4 bases and J by 5 bases, with 14 bases left in between. The length of the CDR3 is 14 residues. Here the CDR3 DNA reads TGTGCCAGCAGCTATCGGGGGGCCAGGGAGACCCAGTACTTC. This encodes CASSYRGARETQYF.

V and J are TRBV18 and TRBJ1-1, with D unresolved. V lost 2 bases to trimming and J lost 0 bases, with 7 bases between them. The CDR3 contains 14 residues. CDR1 is KGHSH, CDR2 LQKENI, per germline. For the CDR3, the DNA is TGTGCCAGCTCACCATTGAACGTGAACACTGAAGCTTTCTTT. This sequence encodes CASSPLNVNTEAFF.

J is TRBJ2-1 and V is TRBV7-3; D not certain. Trimming took 3 bases from V and 5 from J, leaving 17 bases between them. CDR3 size: 16 residues. Germline V CDR1 and CDR2: SGHTA, FQGTGA. The CDR3 DNA follows: TGTGCCAGCAGCTTCTCCCCCCTAGGGCCTGACAATGAGCAGTTCTTC. It yields the protein CASSFSPLGPDNEQFF.

The chain uses TRBV19 and TRBJ2-1; D is undetermined. The CDR3 loop spans 13 amino acids. Germline CDR1 reads LNHDA; CDR2 reads SQIVND (reference sequence). The germline V and J ends were trimmed by 5 bases and 5 bases, with 10 bases remaining between them. In nucleotides, the CDR3 is TGTGCCAGTAGTTGGGCAGTAGACAATGAGCAGTTCTTC. Protein product: CASSWAVDNEQFF.

V usage is TRBV11-1 and J usage is TRBJ2-5, with D unclear. The CDR3 is 11 residues long. Germline values: CDR1 SGHAT, CDR2 FQDESV (reference sequence). V lost 3 bases and J lost 6, with 5 bases in between. DNA of the CDR3: TGTGCCAGCAGCTTTAGGAAGACCCAGTACTTC. Translating gives CASSFRKTQYF.

CDR3 DNA: TGTGCCACCAGCAGAGACCAGGGTAGCGGGAATGACGAGCAGTACTTC. Amino acid sequence: CATSRDQGSGNDEQYF. The rearrangement joins TRBV15 to TRBJ2-7; 8 bases agree with TRBD2. CDR1 and CDR2 (germline): LNHNV, YYDKDF (reference sequence). With 0 bases clipped from V and 5 bases from J, the junction kept 9 bases outside the gene matches. This CDR3 is built from 16 residues. Full variable domain (rest looked up from reference TRBV15 and TRBJ2-7): DAMVIQNPRYQVTQFGKPVTLSCSQTLNHNVMYWYQQKSSQAPKLLFHYYDKDFNNEADTPDNFQSRRPNTSFCFLDIRSPGLGDTAMYLCATSRDQGSGNDEQYFGPGTRLTVT.

The chain joins TRBV14 to TRBJ1-1; D is unresolved. CDR3 size: 13 residues. The germline CDR1 and CDR2 sequences are SGHDN and FVKESK. Trimming took 0 bases from V and 5 from J, leaving 7 bases between them. This CDR3 reads CASSQDRWTEAFF. In DNA form, the CDR3 reads TGTGCCAGCAGCCAAGACAGATGGACTGAAGCTTTCTTT.

The chain combines TRBV7-8 with TRBJ2-1, with 9 positions matching TRBD2. Germline CDR1 and CDR2: SGHVS and FQNEAQ. J was trimmed by 8 bases and V by 8 bases; bases with no gene match: 13. This CDR3 comprises 15 residues. CDR3 sequence (DNA): TGTGCCAGCGCCCTCGGGGGCGGGAGGGCCGATGAGCAGTTCTTC. Its protein is CASALGGGRADEQFF.

The rearrangement uses TRBV6-1 and TRBJ1-2, with a possible D match to TRBD1 (5 bases). The length of the CDR3 is 12 residues. CDR1 and CDR2 (germline): MNHNS, SASEGT. The V end was cut by 7 bases, the J end by 2 bases, with 8 bases between. CDR3 sequence (DNA): TGTGCCAGCAATTACAGGAACTATGGCTACACCTTC. Residues: CASNYRNYGYTF.

The chain has TRBV5-1 and TRBJ2-7; D unclear. Trimming took off 0 bases at V and 3 bases at J, with 10 bases between the two ends. The CDR3 runs 14 residues. CDR1 and CDR2 from the germline V gene are SGHRS and YFSETQ. CDR3 protein: CASSLAAVNYEQYF. The CDR3 DNA reads TGCGCCAGCAGCTTGGCGGCGGTAAACTACGAGCAGTACTTC.

J is TRBJ2-7 and V is TRBV29-1, with a possible D match to TRBD2 (6 bases). The CDR3 covers 12 residues. The germline V gene encodes CDR1 SQVTM and CDR2 ANQGSEA. V gave up 4 bases and J gave up 2 bases, with 9 bases separating them. CDR3 coding DNA: TGCAGCGTTGGGCGGGACGCCTACGAGCAGTACTTC. Encoded protein: CSVGRDAYEQYF.

This chain links TRBV19 with TRBJ2-1, with D uncertain. There are 13 residues in the CDR3. Trimming stripped 4 bases from V and 4 bases from J, with 8 bases between. CDR1 LNHDA and CDR2 SQIVND come from the germline V gene (reference sequence). CDR3 nucleotides: TGTGCCAGTAGTAGAGCAGAATACAATGAGCAGTTCTTC. It translates to CASSRAEYNEQFF.

The V and J genes are TRBV28 and TRBJ2-5; D is ambiguous. V shed 8 bases and J shed 3 bases, with 13 bases lying between them. The CDR3 has 13 residues. The germline V gene has CDR1 MDHEN and CDR2 SYDVKM. The CDR3 DNA reads TGTGCCAGCTGGAACAGAGAAAAAGAGACCCAGTACTTC. Translating gives CASWNREKETQYF.

This chain connects TRBV7-3 to TRBJ2-5; weak D call: TRBD1 (6 bases). The tail of the sequence fits TRBJ2-7 better, so the J call may be wrong. The CDR3 covers 13 residues. Per germline, CDR1 SGHTA and CDR2 FQGTGA. The chain's CDR3 is CASSLNQGSEQYF. The DNA of the CDR3 is TGTGCCAGCAGCTTAAACCAGGGGTCCGAGCAGTACTTC.

The chain employs TRBV30 and TRBJ1-5, with a weak D call TRBD1 (5 bases). The CDR3 sequence is 15 residues long. Germline V lookup: CDR1 GTSNPN, CDR2 SVGIG (reference sequence). V lost 0 bases, J lost 6 bases, and 15 bases lay in between. CDR3 DNA sequence: TGTGCCTGGAGTGTACTGGGGCCGGCGGTTCAGCCCCAGCATTTT. This sequence encodes CAWSVLGPAVQPQHF.